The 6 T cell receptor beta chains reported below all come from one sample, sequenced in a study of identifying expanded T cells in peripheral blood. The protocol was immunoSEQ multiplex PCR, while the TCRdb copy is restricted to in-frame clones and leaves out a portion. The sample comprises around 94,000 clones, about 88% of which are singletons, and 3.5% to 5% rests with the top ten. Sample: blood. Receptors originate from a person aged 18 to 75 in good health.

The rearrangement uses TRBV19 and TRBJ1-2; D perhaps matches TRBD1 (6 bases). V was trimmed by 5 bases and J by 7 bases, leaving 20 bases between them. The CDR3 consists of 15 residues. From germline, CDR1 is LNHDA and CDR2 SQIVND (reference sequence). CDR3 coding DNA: TGTGCCAGTAGTCTTGGGCGGACAGCACTTGGTGGCTACACCTTC. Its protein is CASSLGRTALGGYTF.

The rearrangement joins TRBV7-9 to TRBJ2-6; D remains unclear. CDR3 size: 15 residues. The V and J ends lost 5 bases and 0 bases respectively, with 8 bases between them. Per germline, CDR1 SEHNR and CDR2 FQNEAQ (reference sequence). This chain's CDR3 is CASSLRSSGANVLTF. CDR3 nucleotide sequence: TGTGCCAGCAGCCTTAGAAGCTCTGGGGCCAACGTCCTGACTTTC.

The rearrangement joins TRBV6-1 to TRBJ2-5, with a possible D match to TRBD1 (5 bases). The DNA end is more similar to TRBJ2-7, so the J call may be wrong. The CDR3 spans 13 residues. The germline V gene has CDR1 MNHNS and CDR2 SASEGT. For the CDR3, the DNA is TGTGCCAGCAGTGTAGGGGTGCCCTACGAGCAGTACTTC. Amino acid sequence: CASSVGVPYEQYF.

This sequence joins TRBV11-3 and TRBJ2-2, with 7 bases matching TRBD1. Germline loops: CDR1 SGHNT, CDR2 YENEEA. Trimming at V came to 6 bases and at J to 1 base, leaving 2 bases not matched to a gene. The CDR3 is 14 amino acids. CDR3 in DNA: TGTGCCAGCAGTCGGGACAGGAACACCGGGGAGCTGTTTTTT. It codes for CASSRDRNTGELFF.

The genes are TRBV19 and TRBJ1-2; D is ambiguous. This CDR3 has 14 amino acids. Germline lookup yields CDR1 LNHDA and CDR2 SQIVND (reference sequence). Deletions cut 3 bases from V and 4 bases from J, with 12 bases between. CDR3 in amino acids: CASSIERTGYGYTF. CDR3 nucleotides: TGTGCCAGTAGTATTGAACGGACCGGCTATGGCTACACCTTC.

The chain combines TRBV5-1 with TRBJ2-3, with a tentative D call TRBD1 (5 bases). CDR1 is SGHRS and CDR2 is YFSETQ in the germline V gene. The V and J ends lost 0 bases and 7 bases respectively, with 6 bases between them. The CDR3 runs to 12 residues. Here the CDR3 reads CASSLEGYTQYF. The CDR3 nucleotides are TGCGCCAGCAGCTTGGAGGGGTATACGCAGTATTTT.